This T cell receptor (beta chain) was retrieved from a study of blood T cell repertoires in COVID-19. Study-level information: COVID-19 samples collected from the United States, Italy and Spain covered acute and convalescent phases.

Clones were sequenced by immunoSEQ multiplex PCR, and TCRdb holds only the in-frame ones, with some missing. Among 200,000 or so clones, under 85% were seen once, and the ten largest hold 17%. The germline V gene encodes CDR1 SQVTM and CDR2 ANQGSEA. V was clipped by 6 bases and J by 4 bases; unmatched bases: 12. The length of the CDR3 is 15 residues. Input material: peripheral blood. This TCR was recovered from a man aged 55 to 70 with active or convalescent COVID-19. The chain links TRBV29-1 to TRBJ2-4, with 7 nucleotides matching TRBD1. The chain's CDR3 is CSVDLSGTEKNIQYF. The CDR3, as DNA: TGCAGCGTCGATCTGTCTGGGACAGAGAAAAACATTCAGTACTTC.